Below, 27 T cell receptor beta chains from the same sample are listed, as sequenced in a study of Ad26.COV2.S vaccination and SARS-CoV-2 variants. The treatment denotes: some 20 received Ad26.COV2.S at low or high dose, single or two shots; roughly five received placebo; per-sample allocation not given. On day 63 after the first injection, vaccine and placebo recipients gave samples. Here immunoSEQ multiplex PCR was the method, and the copy in TCRdb shows in-frame clones only, minus some. Among about 350,000 clones listed, 70% to 90% were seen once. Specimen: peripheral blood, collected in a trial of Ad26.COV2.S vaccine versus placebo. All receptors derive from a person between 18 and 60 years old who received the Ad26.COV2.S COVID-19 vaccine or a placebo.

The chain joins TRBV25-1 to TRBJ2-7; D unclear. Trimming cost V 4 bases and J 3 bases, with 4 bases left between them. CDR1 is MGHDK, CDR2 SYGVNS, per germline. The CDR3 runs 11 residues. The CDR3 DNA follows: TGTGCCAGCAGTGCTCACTACGAGCAGTACTTC. This sequence encodes CASSAHYEQYF.

This rearrangement joins TRBV7-6 to TRBJ1-1; perhaps TRBD1 as D (6 bases). CDR1 and CDR2 (germline): SGHVS, FNYEAQ. The V end was cut by 2 bases, the J end by 0 bases, with 13 bases between. CDR3 length equals 16 residues. The CDR3 coding sequence is TGTGCCAGCAGCTTAATAACAGGGACCATGAACACTGAAGCTTTCTTT. Protein sequence: CASSLITGTMNTEAFF.

The chain employs TRBV7-8 and TRBJ2-2; 8 bases are shared with TRBD1. The CDR3 has 17 residues. J was trimmed by 5 bases and V by 1 base; bases with no gene match: 9. Germline CDR1 SGHVS, CDR2 FQNEAQ. The CDR3 sequence: CASSLVGGQGVTGELFF. The CDR3 DNA is TGTGCCAGCAGCTTAGTCGGCGGACAGGGAGTTACCGGGGAGCTGTTTTTT.

V is TRBV18 and J is TRBJ2-5; D remains ambiguous. This CDR3 is 13 amino acids long. Germline CDR1 and CDR2: KGHSH and LQKENI. The ends were cut back, 5 bases at V and 2 bases at J, with 9 bases in the middle. CDR3 loop: CASSSTAQETQYF. As DNA, the CDR3 is TGTGCCAGCTCATCGACGGCTCAAGAGACCCAGTACTTC.

V usage is TRBV5-1 and J usage is TRBJ1-3, with a tentative D call TRBD1 (5 bases). The V and J ends lost 0 bases and 4 bases respectively, with 8 bases between them. Germline V lookup: CDR1 SGHRS, CDR2 YFSETQ. The CDR3 is 14 residues long. The DNA for the CDR3 is TGCGCCAGCAGCTTGGGGGGGAGAGGAAACACCATATATTTT. Its translation is CASSLGGRGNTIYF.

This chain joins TRBV27 and TRBJ2-3; D might be TRBD2 (6 bases). Trimming took 0 bases from V and 3 from J, leaving 16 bases between them. In germline, CDR1 is MNHEY, CDR2 SMNVEV (reference sequence). There are 17 residues in the CDR3. CDR3: CASSLSVTGVGTDTQYF. The CDR3 nucleotides read TGTGCCAGCAGTTTATCGGTGACGGGAGTAGGTACAGATACGCAGTATTTT.

This clone was detected only once. The chain employs TRBV5-1 and TRBJ2-5; TRBD2 agrees at 11 bases. The CDR3 contains 14 residues. Trimming at V came to 5 bases and at J to 4 bases, leaving 4 bases not matched to a gene. Germline V gene data show CDR1 as SGHRS and CDR2 as YFSETQ. Written as DNA, the CDR3 is TGCGCCAGCAGTTCTGGACTAGCGGGAGAGACCCAGTACTTC. Translation gives CASSSGLAGETQYF.

This chain joins TRBV24-1 and TRBJ2-5, with D possibly TRBD1 on 6 matching bases. V was trimmed by 3 bases and J by 1 base, leaving 11 bases between them. The germline CDR1 and CDR2 sequences are KGHDR and SFDVKD. The CDR3 length is 15 residues. DNA for the CDR3: TGTGCCACCAGTGATGCAGGGGTGGTCCAAGAGACCCAGTACTTC. It specifies CATSDAGVVQETQYF.

This clone was counted only a few times. The V and J genes are TRBV19 and TRBJ1-6; D not certain. CDR3 length equals 15 residues. Germline CDR1 LNHDA, CDR2 SQIVND (reference sequence). V was cut by 3 bases and J by 0 bases, with 6 bases left in between. The CDR3 bases are TGTGCCAGTAGTATTCTGAGCTCCTATAATTCACCCCTCCACTTT. It is translated as CASSILSSYNSPLHF.

The chain recombines TRBV5-4 with TRBJ2-3; no firm D call. CDR1 is SGHNT and CDR2 is YYREEE in the germline V gene (reference sequence). The V end was cut by 4 bases, the J end by 6 bases, with 15 bases between. This CDR3 contains 14 residues. In nucleotides, the CDR3 is TGTGCCAGCAGCCCTGCCTGGTCTGGGGATACGCAGTATTTT. Amino acids: CASSPAWSGDTQYF.

This CDR3 reads CASSQGTSTEAFF. The CDR3 coding sequence is TGTGCCAGCAGCCAAGGAACGAGCACTGAAGCTTTCTTT. The rearrangement uses TRBV3-1 (or the pseudogene TRBV3-2) and TRBJ1-1, with D unresolved. The V and J ends lost 1 base and 4 bases respectively, with 7 bases between them. The CDR3 runs 13 residues. CDR1 LGHDT and CDR2 YNNKEL come from the germline V gene (reference sequence).

This chain connects TRBV2 to TRBJ2-1, with TRBD2 matching 12 bases. Trimming at V came to 6 bases and at J to 3 bases, leaving 12 bases not matched to a gene. CDR1 and CDR2 from the germline V gene are SNHLY and FYNNEI. This CDR3 is built from 18 residues. The CDR3 bases are TGTGCCAGCAGCCACCCGACTAGCGGGAGTGGGGGCTACAATGAGCAGTTCTTC. It specifies CASSHPTSGSGGYNEQFF.

The V call is TRBV28, the J call TRBJ2-3; D gene uncertain. CDR1 MDHEN and CDR2 SYDVKM come from the germline V gene. The V end was cut by 6 bases, the J end by 2 bases, with 6 bases between. This CDR3 comprises 12 residues. CDR3 nucleotides: TGTGCCAGCAGGCTCAACACAGATACGCAGTATTTT. This codes for CASRLNTDTQYF.

The CDR3 sequence: CASSLYSGSGGYNEQFF. For the CDR3, the DNA is TGTGCCAGCAGCCTATATAGCGGTAGCGGGGGCTACAATGAGCAGTTCTTC. The chain joins TRBV7-2 to TRBJ2-1; TRBD2 matches at 9 bases. Germline values: CDR1 SGHTA, CDR2 FQGNSA. V lost 5 bases, J lost 3 bases, and 11 bases stayed unmatched. The CDR3 is 17 residues long.

A few counts support this clone. The V call is TRBV29-1, the J call TRBJ2-3; weak D call: TRBD2 (5 bases). Germline V gene sequence: CDR1 SQVTM, CDR2 ANQGSEA. V was pared by 6 bases and J by 4 bases, with 11 bases between. CDR3 length equals 12 residues. CDR3 DNA: TGCAGCGTCCTGCGGGCGGCAGATACGCAGTATTTT. The encoded protein is CSVLRAADTQYF.

The chain joins TRBV7-8 to TRBJ2-7, with 8 positions matching TRBD1. This CDR3 is 14 amino acids long. V gave up 3 bases and J gave up 6 bases; unmatched junction bases: 7. CDR1 and CDR2 from the germline V gene are SGHVS and FQNEAQ. The CDR3 loop reads CASSFPTGAGEQYF. The CDR3 nucleotides are TGTGCCAGCAGCTTTCCGACAGGGGCGGGCGAGCAGTACTTC.

The CDR3 DNA reads TGTGCCAGCAGCGGCCGGACTAGCGGGAACTACGAGCAGTACTTC. Protein: CASSGRTSGNYEQYF. V and J are TRBV7-9 and TRBJ2-7, with TRBD2 identical over 12 bases. CDR3 size: 15 residues. The ends lost 5 bases at V and 3 bases at J; junction bases unmatched: 5. CDR1 and CDR2 from the germline V gene are SEHNR and FQNEAQ (reference sequence).

The V gene is TRBV19, the J gene TRBJ2-5; D is unresolved. Trimming took off 10 bases at V and 1 base at J, with 13 bases between the two ends. The CDR3 extends over 13 amino acids. From germline, CDR1 is LNHDA and CDR2 SQIVND (reference sequence). In DNA form, the CDR3 reads TGTGCCACCAAGCCTGACACCCAAGAGACCCAGTACTTC. This codes for CATKPDTQETQYF.

This chain joins TRBV5-5 and TRBJ2-2; D unresolved. CDR3 length equals 14 residues. Trimming cost V 2 bases and J 2 bases, with 7 bases left between them. Germline V gene lookup returns CDR1 SGHKS and CDR2 YYEKEE (reference sequence). The CDR3 nucleotides are TGTGCCAGCAGCTTCGACATTAACACCGGGGAGCTGTTTTTT. Its protein product is CASSFDINTGELFF.

This chain connects TRBV6-2 or TRBV6-3 to TRBJ2-5; TRBD1 or TRBD2 may be the D gene (6 bases each). There are 12 residues in the CDR3. Trimming shortened V by 5 bases and J by 5 bases, and 9 bases separated the two germline ends. CDR1 MNHEY and CDR2 SVGEGT come from the germline V gene. CDR3 residues: CASSRGGETQYF. The DNA for the CDR3 is TGTGCCAGCAGTAGAGGGGGGGAGACCCAGTACTTC.

The V and J genes are TRBV25-1 and TRBJ2-3, with D uncertain. This CDR3 is 12 amino acids long. Per the germline V gene, CDR1 is MGHDK and CDR2 is SYGVNS. Trimming stripped 3 bases from V and 2 bases from J, with 3 bases between. The CDR3 loop reads CASSELTDTQYF. CDR3 in DNA: TGTGCCAGCAGTGAGCTCACAGATACGCAGTATTTT.

The chain employs TRBV7-9 and TRBJ2-6; 12 nucleotides match TRBD1. CDR1 is SEHNR, CDR2 FQNEAQ, per germline (reference sequence). V was clipped by 5 bases and J by 2 bases; unmatched bases: 4. The CDR3 consists of 17 residues. CDR3 coding DNA: TGTGCCAGCAGCCCCGGGACAGGGGGCCCTGGGGCCAACGTCCTGACTTTC. It yields the protein CASSPGTGGPGANVLTF.

This chain connects TRBV4-2 to TRBJ2-5, with D possibly being TRBD1 (6 bases). V shed 4 bases and J shed 4 bases, with 13 bases lying between them. Germline CDR1 is LGHNA and CDR2 is YNFKEQ. The CDR3 length is 14 residues. The DNA of the CDR3 is TGTGCCAGCAGCCTTGGGGACATTCGAGAGACCCAGTACTTC. The encoded protein is CASSLGDIRETQYF.

Points on this clone: Germline and junction disagree at one end, which may indicate a read error. The chain has TRBV5-5 and TRBJ1-3; a weak D match, TRBD1 (6 bases). The CDR3 length is 15 residues. CDR1 SGHKS and CDR2 YYEKEE come from the germline V gene (reference sequence). CDR3 region: CASSAGRGTGNAIYF. CDR3 in DNA: TGTGCCAGCAGCGCGGGCAGGGGCACTGGAAACGCCATATATTTT.

This clone has only a few counts. This sequence joins TRBV7-9 and TRBJ2-7, with D tentatively TRBD1 (5 bases). The germline V and J ends were trimmed by 3 bases and 5 bases, with 14 bases remaining between them. Looked up from germline, CDR1 is SEHNR and CDR2 is FQNEAQ (reference sequence). The CDR3 runs to 14 residues. The CDR3 is CASSFGRVDHEQYF. The CDR3 region has the DNA TGTGCCAGCAGCTTCGGCAGGGTGGACCACGAGCAGTACTTC.

In its sample, this clone was seen a few times. This sequence joins TRBV18 and TRBJ1-4, with D tentatively TRBD1 (6 bases). V was cut by 0 bases and J by 6 bases, with 11 bases left in between. CDR1 KGHSH and CDR2 LQKENI come from the germline V gene. The CDR3 length is 15 residues. The DNA for the CDR3 is TGTGCCAGCTCACCACCGGCCGGGACACATGAAAAACTGTTTTTT. Residues: CASSPPAGTHEKLFF. The whole variable domain, filled in from reference TRBV18 and TRBJ1-4, reads NAGVMQNPRHLVRRRGQEARLRCSPMKGHSHVYWYRQLPEEGLKFMVYLQKENIIDESGMPKERFSAEFPKEGPSILRIQQVVRGDSAAYFCASSPPAGTHEKLFFGSGTQLSVL.

CDR3 amino acids: CASSRGQAEKLFF. Written as DNA, the CDR3 is TGTGCCAGCTCACGGGGACAGGCGGAAAAACTGTTTTTT. J is TRBJ1-4 and V is TRBV18, with TRBD1 matching over 8 bases. The CDR3 has 13 amino acids. V lost 4 bases and J lost 8; bases outside the gene matches: 3. Germline V gives CDR1 KGHSH, CDR2 LQKENI.